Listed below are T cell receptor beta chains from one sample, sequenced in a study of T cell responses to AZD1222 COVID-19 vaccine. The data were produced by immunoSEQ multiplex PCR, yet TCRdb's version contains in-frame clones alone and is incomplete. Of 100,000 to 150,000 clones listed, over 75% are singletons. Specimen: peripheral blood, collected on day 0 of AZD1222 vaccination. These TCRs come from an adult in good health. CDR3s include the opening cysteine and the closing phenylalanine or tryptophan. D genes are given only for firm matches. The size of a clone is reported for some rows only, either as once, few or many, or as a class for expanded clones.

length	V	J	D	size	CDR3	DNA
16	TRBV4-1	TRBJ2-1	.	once	CASSQQPGPRIDEQFF	TGCGCCAGCAGCCAGCAACCGGGACCACGTATAGATGAGCAGTTCTTC
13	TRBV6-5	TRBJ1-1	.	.	CASIRSGNTEAFF	TGTGCCAGCATTAGGTCGGGGAACACTGAAGCTTTCTTT
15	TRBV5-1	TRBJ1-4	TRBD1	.	CASSSETGGGEKLFF	TGCGCCAGCAGCTCCGAGACAGGGGGCGGCGAAAAACTGTTTTTT
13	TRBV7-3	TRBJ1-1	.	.	CASQQGVNTEAFF	TGTGCCAGCCAACAGGGAGTGAACACTGAAGCTTTCTTT
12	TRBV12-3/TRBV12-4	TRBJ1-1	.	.	CASSLGGSLAFF	TGTGCCAGCAGTTTGGGGGGGTCTTTGGCTTTCTTT
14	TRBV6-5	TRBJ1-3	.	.	CASRKDEPGNTIYF	TGTGCCAGCAGGAAAGATGAGCCGGGAAACACCATATATTTT
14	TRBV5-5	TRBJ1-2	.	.	CASSLTDSQPGYTF	TGTGCCAGCAGCTTGACGGACAGCCAGCCGGGCTACACCTTC
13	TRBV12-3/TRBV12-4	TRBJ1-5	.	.	CASRPTGNQPQHF	TGTGCCAGCAGGCCGACAGGCAATCAGCCCCAGCATTTT
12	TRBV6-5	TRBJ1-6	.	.	CASRGEVTPLHF	TGTGCCAGCAGAGGCGAGGTCACACCCCTCCACTTT
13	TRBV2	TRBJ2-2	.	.	CASRTDFGGELFF	TGTGCCAGCAGGACCGACTTTGGCGGGGAGCTGTTTTTT
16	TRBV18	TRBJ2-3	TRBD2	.	CASSHNSGREGDTQYF	TGTGCCAGCTCACACAATAGCGGGAGGGAAGGAGATACGCAGTATTTT
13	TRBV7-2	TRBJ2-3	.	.	CASSPDRRDTQYF	TGTGCCAGCAGCCCCGACCGACGGGATACGCAGTATTTT
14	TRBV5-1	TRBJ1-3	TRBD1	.	CASSPDRDGNTIYF	TGCGCCAGCAGCCCGGACAGGGATGGAAACACCATATATTTT
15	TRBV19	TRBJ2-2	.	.	CASSIALTNTGELFF	TGTGCCAGTAGTATCGCCCTAACGAACACCGGGGAGCTGTTTTTT
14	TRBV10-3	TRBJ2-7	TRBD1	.	CAISERTGSNEQYF	TGTGCCATCAGTGAGCGGACAGGGTCGAACGAGCAGTACTTC
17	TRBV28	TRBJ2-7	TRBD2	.	CASSVYPAGASTYEQYF	TGTGCCAGCTCAGTTTACCCGGCGGGAGCCTCCACCTACGAGCAGTACTTC
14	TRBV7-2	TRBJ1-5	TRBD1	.	CASSMTGTSQPQHF	TGTGCCAGCAGCATGACAGGGACGAGTCAGCCCCAGCATTTT
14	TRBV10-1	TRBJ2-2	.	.	CASSEGTVTGELFF	TGCGCCAGCAGTGAAGGGACTGTCACCGGGGAGCTGTTTTTT
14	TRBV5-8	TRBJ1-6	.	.	CASSQRGAVSPLHF	TGTGCCAGCAGTCAGCGGGGGGCTGTCTCACCCCTCCACTTT
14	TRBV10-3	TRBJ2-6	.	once	CAISGGTGANVLTF	TGTGCCATCAGTGGGGGCACTGGGGCCAACGTCCTGACTTTC
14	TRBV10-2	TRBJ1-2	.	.	CASSESGGGYGYTF	TGCGCCAGCAGTGAGTCTGGGGGCGGGTATGGCTACACCTTC
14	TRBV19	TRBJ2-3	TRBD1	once	CASSRDRPLGTQYF	TGTGCCAGTAGTAGGGACAGGCCCCTGGGTACGCAGTATTTT
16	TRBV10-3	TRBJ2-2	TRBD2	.	CAISESKRGGTGELFF	TGTGCCATCAGTGAGTCGAAGAGGGGAGGGACCGGGGAGCTGTTTTTT
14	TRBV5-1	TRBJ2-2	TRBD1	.	CASSPRQGSGELFF	TGCGCCAGCAGCCCCAGACAGGGATCCGGGGAGCTGTTTTTT
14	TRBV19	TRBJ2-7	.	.	CASSIFGSGYEQYF	TGTGCCAGTAGTATCTTCGGGTCCGGTTACGAGCAGTACTTC
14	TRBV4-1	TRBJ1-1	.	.	CASSQESAPTEAFF	TGCGCCAGCAGCCAAGAATCGGCACCCACTGAAGCTTTCTTT
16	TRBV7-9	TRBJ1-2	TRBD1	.	CASSPGTGSGDYGYTF	TGTGCCAGCAGCCCCGGGACAGGGTCGGGTGACTATGGCTACACCTTC
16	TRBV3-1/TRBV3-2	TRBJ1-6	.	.	CASSPIGGAENSPLHF	TGTGCCAGCAGCCCAATTGGGGGGGCGGAAAATTCACCCCTCCACTTT
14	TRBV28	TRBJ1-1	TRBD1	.	CASSWTGENTEAFF	TGTGCCAGCAGTTGGACAGGGGAGAACACTGAAGCTTTCTTT
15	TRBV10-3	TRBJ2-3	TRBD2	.	CAISASGTYTDTQYF	TGTGCCATCTCGGCTAGCGGGACCTACACAGATACGCAGTATTTT
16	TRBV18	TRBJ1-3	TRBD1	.	CASSPPMTGAGNTIYF	TGTGCCAGCTCACCACCGATGACAGGGGCAGGAAACACCATATATTTT
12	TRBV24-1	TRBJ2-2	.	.	CATSDFPGELFF	TGTGCCACCAGTGATTTTCCGGGGGAGCTGTTTTTT
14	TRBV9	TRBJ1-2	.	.	CASSLDKGHAGYTF	TGTGCCAGCAGCCTAGACAAGGGACACGCGGGCTACACCTTC
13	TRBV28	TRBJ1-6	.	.	CASTRTRGSPLHF	TGTGCCAGCACCCGTACCAGGGGATCACCCCTCCACTTT